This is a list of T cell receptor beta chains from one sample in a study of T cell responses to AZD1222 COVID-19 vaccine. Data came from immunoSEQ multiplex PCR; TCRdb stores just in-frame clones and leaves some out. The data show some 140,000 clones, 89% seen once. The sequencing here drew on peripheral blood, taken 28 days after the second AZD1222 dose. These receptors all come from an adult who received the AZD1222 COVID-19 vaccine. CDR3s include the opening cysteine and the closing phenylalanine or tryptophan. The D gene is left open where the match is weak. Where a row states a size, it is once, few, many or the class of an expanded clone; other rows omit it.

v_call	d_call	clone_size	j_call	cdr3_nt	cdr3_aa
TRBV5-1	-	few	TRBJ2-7	TGCGCCAGCAGCTTCCAGGGGTCCTACGAGCAGTACTTC	CASSFQGSYEQYF
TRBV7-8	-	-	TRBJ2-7	TGTGCCAGCGCCTTTGAAGTAGCCCTCGAGCAGTACTTC	CASAFEVALEQYF
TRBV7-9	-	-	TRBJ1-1	TGTGCCAGCAGCTTAGTGGGGGGCATGAACACTGAAGCTTTCTTT	CASSLVGGMNTEAFF
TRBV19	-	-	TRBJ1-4	TGTGCCAGTCGACCCCCGGGGACAACTAATGAAAAACTGTTTTTT	CASRPPGTTNEKLFF
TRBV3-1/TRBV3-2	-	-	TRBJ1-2	TGTGCCAGCAGCCAAGGACAGACCTATGGCTACACCTTC	CASSQGQTYGYTF
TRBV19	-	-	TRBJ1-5	TGTGCCAGTAGTATAGACAGGTTCAATCAGCCCCAGCATTTT	CASSIDRFNQPQHF
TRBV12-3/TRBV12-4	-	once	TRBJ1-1	TGTGCCACCACCCGGTTTGGTGAAGCTTTCTTT	CATTRFGEAFF
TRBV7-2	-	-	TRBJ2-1	TGTGCCAGCAGCTTAGAACAGGGAAAGAACAATGAGCAGTTCTTC	CASSLEQGKNNEQFF
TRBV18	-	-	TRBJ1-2	TGTGCCAGCTCAACAGGGCCCCTCTCTTATGGCTACACCTTC	CASSTGPLSYGYTF
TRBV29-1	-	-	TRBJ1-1	TGCAGCGTTGGGGGTGGGCTTGAAGCTTTCTTT	CSVGGGLEAFF
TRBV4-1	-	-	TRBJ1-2	TGCGCCAGCAGCCAAACCCGGGCCCAGGCCTATGGCTACACCTTC	CASSQTRAQAYGYTF
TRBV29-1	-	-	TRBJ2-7	TGCAGCGTTGCCGGAACAGGGTTTACCTACGAGCAGTACTTC	CSVAGTGFTYEQYF
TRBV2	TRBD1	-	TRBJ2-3	TGTGCCAGCAGTCGCCGAGGACAGGAGAGCACAGATACGCAGTATTTT	CASSRRGQESTDTQYF
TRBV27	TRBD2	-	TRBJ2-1	TGTGCCAGCAGAGTGCTAGCGGGAGAGGAGCATGAGCAGTTCTTC	CASRVLAGEEHEQFF
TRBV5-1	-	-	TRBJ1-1	TGCGCCAGCAGCAGGACAGCTCCGAACACTGAAGCTTTCTTT	CASSRTAPNTEAFF
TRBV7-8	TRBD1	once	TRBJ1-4	TGTGCCAGCAGCCCCCTCAGACAGGGCTCAACTAATGAAAAACTGTTTTTT	CASSPLRQGSTNEKLFF
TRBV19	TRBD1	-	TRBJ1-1	TGTGCCAGTAGCCAGGGGGTGAACACTGAAGCTTTCTTT	CASSQGVNTEAFF